This TCR beta chain comes out of a study of T-cell memory formation after mild COVID-19. This clonotype was picked up many times. The target antigen is unknown. The CDR3 is made up of 13 amino acids. Germline CDR1 and CDR2: MNHEY and SVGAGI. V gave up 6 bases and J gave up 3 bases, with 10 bases separating them. Whole-study findings and limits: Certain responding clones were present in pre-infection memory, suggesting participation of cross-reactive memory.

TCRdb called the 5' RACE reads again in MiXCR, with one record for every CDR3 protein. The repertoire holds 65,000 to 90,000 distinct CDR3 sequences, about 13% seen once, with around two fifths in the top ten. Sequenced input: PBMCs or a T cell subset sorted from them (not recorded which). The chain employs TRBV6-5 and TRBJ2-3; D tentatively reads TRBD1 or TRBD2 (6 bases each). The TCR was taken from a young man who had mild COVID-19 (a few samples of this study predate the infection). Cell type and time point are not known. The DNA of the CDR3 is TGTGCCAGCAGAACGGGGGCTACAGATACGCAGTATTTT. This codes for CASRTGATDTQYF.